One and the same sample provided the 17 T cell receptor beta chains below, sequenced in a study of T cell responses to AZD1222 COVID-19 vaccine (dated by TCRdb to 2020 to 2022). The method was the immunoSEQ multiplex PCR assay. What TCRdb holds here is the immuneACCESS table cut down to in-frame rearrangements. Part of the clones is not present; checked against another copy, under half of the missing clones reflect an unresolved V gene, and the others are unexplained. The sample has 100,000 or so clones on record, just over 85% of them singletons. The ten largest clonotypes hold 1.2% to 1.5% of the sample. This specimen's time point label, per the study, means: baseline before first vaccination. The specimen comprised peripheral blood, sampled on day 0 of AZD1222 vaccination. The receptor source for this set is an adult in good health.

Written as DNA, the CDR3 is TGTGCCAGCAGCCGGGGGACACCCCTCCACTTT. Its protein is CASSRGTPLHF. The chain links TRBV12-3 or TRBV12-4 to TRBJ1-6; the D gene is possibly TRBD1 (5 bases). This CDR3 comprises 11 residues. V was pared by 6 bases and J by 11 bases, with 8 bases between.

The chain employs TRBV6-5 and TRBJ1-4; no firm D call. Germline V gene sequence: CDR1 MNHEY, CDR2 SVGAGI. Trimming removed 0 bases at V and 8 bases at J, with 7 bases between. CDR3 length equals 13 residues. As DNA, the CDR3 is TGTGCCAGCAGTTACTCGCTGGGCGAAAAACTGTTTTTT. Translation: CASSYSLGEKLFF.

The CDR3, as DNA: TGTGCCAGCAGCCCAGGTAGAGCCTACGAGCAGTACTTC. Translated: CASSPGRAYEQYF. V is TRBV7-9 and J is TRBJ2-7; D is undetermined. CDR1 and CDR2 from the germline V gene are SEHNR and FQNEAQ (reference sequence). The CDR3 covers 13 residues. The V end was cut by 5 bases, the J end by 2 bases, with 10 bases between.

The chain is built from TRBV7-2 and TRBJ1-4; TRBD1 matches 8 bases. V was clipped by 6 bases and J by 3 bases; unmatched bases: 6. This CDR3 region has 15 residues. The germline V gene has CDR1 SGHTA and CDR2 FQGNSA. The CDR3 is CASRQPGGPNEKLFF. In DNA, the CDR3 is TGTGCCAGCAGACAACCAGGGGGCCCTAATGAAAAACTGTTTTTT.

The chain uses TRBV7-2 and TRBJ2-4, with TRBD1 matching over 10 bases. CDR3 size: 14 residues. Germline lookup yields CDR1 SGHTA and CDR2 FQGNSA. Unmatched junction bases numbered 5, after V lost 5 bases and J lost 7 bases. The CDR3, as DNA: TGTGCCAGCAGCGCGCAGGGACAGGGGAACATTCAGTACTTC. Translated, it gives CASSAQGQGNIQYF.

The rearrangement links TRBV27 to TRBJ1-5; the match to TRBD1 covers 8 bases. This CDR3 has 20 amino acids. Trimming removed 1 base from V and 1 base from J; junction bases left unmatched: 15. The germline CDR1 and CDR2 sequences are MNHEY and SMNVEV (reference sequence). In nucleotides, the CDR3 is TGTGCCAGCAGTTTATTTGGGGGGGACAGGAGTCTAGGAAGCAATCAGCCCCAGCATTTT. Its protein product is CASSLFGGDRSLGSNQPQHF.

The rearrangement joins TRBV5-1 to TRBJ2-1, with TRBD1 identical over 9 bases. The junction had 10 bases not matched to a gene; V was cut back by 4 bases and J by 8 bases. Looked up from germline, CDR1 is SGHRS and CDR2 is YFSETQ. The CDR3 is 15 residues long. DNA for the CDR3: TGCGCCAGCAGCCTATCGGACAGGGGTGTCCATGAGCAGTTCTTC. This gives the protein CASSLSDRGVHEQFF.

The V call is TRBV4-3, the J call TRBJ1-5; the match to TRBD1 covers 9 bases. Germline V gives CDR1 LGHNA, CDR2 YSLEER. The CDR3 runs 16 residues. The junction had 3 bases not matched to a gene; V was cut back by 1 base and J by 2 bases. The CDR3 here is CASSQAWTGGNQPQHF. CDR3 sequence (DNA): TGCGCCAGCAGCCAAGCTTGGACAGGGGGCAATCAGCCCCAGCATTTT.

This chain links TRBV2 with TRBJ1-1; D not certain. Germline V gene data show CDR1 as SNHLY and CDR2 as FYNNEI. Between the trimmed V and J ends, which lost 2 bases and 2 bases, there was a span of 9 bases. The CDR3 consists of 14 residues. In nucleotides, the CDR3 is TGTGCCAGCAGTGAAAAAAGTACAAACACTGAAGCTTTCTTT. Translating gives CASSEKSTNTEAFF.

In this sample, this clone turned up once. The chain joins TRBV7-8 to TRBJ1-2, with D possibly being TRBD1 (5 bases). Trimming took off 4 bases at V and 2 bases at J, with 8 bases between the two ends. The CDR3 has 13 residues. The V gene's germline CDR1 is SGHVS and CDR2 FQNEAQ. The CDR3: CASSWSGNYGYTF. In nucleotides, the CDR3 is TGTGCCAGCAGCTGGTCAGGGAACTATGGCTACACCTTC.

The genes are TRBV2 and TRBJ1-2; D gene unclear. Trimming took off 5 bases at V and 2 bases at J, with 9 bases between the two ends. Germline-derived CDR1 and CDR2 are SNHLY and FYNNEI. CDR3 length equals 13 residues. The chain's CDR3 is CASSPFGNYGYTF. CDR3 nucleotides: TGTGCCAGCAGTCCATTTGGAAACTATGGCTACACCTTC.

The chain is built from TRBV5-4 and TRBJ1-1, with no clear D. The CDR3 runs 16 residues. Per the germline V gene, CDR1 is SGHNT and CDR2 is YYREEE (reference sequence). V gave up 4 bases and J gave up 1 base, with 17 bases separating them. The CDR3 sequence: CASSTKRGVRNTEAFF. CDR3 sequence (DNA): TGTGCCAGCAGCACCAAACGTGGGGTACGGAACACTGAAGCTTTCTTT.

The chain links TRBV5-3 to TRBJ1-5, with D unresolved. TRBV5-3 falls under the ORF class, with uncertain function. This CDR3 has 12 amino acids. The V and J ends lost 5 bases and 7 bases respectively, with 10 bases between them. Here the CDR3 DNA reads TGTGCCAGAAGATACTCCAGGCAGCCCCAGCATTTT. Its protein product is CARRYSRQPQHF.

This chain links TRBV4-1 with TRBJ2-7, with D tentatively TRBD2 (7 bases). CDR1 and CDR2 (germline): MGHRA, YSYEKL. With 4 bases removed from V and 3 bases from J, the gap between germline ends came to 16 bases. This CDR3 is built from 15 residues. For the CDR3, the DNA is TGCGCCAGCAGCCCAGGACTAGGGGGGGGCTACGAGCAGTACTTC. Translated: CASSPGLGGGYEQYF.

The chain uses TRBV11-3 and TRBJ1-2; D not resolved. CDR3 length: 13 amino acids. The ends were cut back, 3 bases at V and 6 bases at J, with 11 bases in the middle. Looked up from germline, CDR1 is SGHNT and CDR2 is YENEEA. CDR3 in amino acids: CASSFYSGNGYTF. In DNA, the CDR3 is TGTGCCAGCAGCTTCTATTCCGGGAATGGCTACACCTTC. The full variable domain, with the rest looked up from reference TRBV11-3 and TRBJ1-2, is EAGVVQSPRYKIIEKKQPVAFWCNPISGHNTLYWYLQNLGQGPELLIRYENEEAVDDSQLPKDRFSAERLKGVDSTLKIQPAELGDSAVYLCASSFYSGNGYTFGSGTRLTVV.

The rearrangement joins TRBV6-2 or TRBV6-3 to TRBJ1-2; D remains ambiguous. In germline, CDR1 is MNHEY, CDR2 SVGEGT. There are 14 residues in the CDR3. V was pared by 0 bases and J by 8 bases, with 13 bases between. CDR3 amino acids: CASSYSTWGDGYTF. DNA for the CDR3: TGTGCCAGCAGTTACTCGACTTGGGGAGACGGCTACACCTTC.

This clone was detected a few times. CDR3 in DNA: TGTGCCAGCAGCAATAACAGGGGGCTAGGGGGCTACACCTTC. It codes for CASSNNRGLGGYTF. The chain employs TRBV7-2 and TRBJ1-2; TRBD1 agrees at 9 bases. The CDR3 consists of 14 residues. Trimming cost V 5 bases and J 8 bases; bases outside gene matches: 9. Germline CDR1 reads SGHTA; CDR2 reads FQGNSA.